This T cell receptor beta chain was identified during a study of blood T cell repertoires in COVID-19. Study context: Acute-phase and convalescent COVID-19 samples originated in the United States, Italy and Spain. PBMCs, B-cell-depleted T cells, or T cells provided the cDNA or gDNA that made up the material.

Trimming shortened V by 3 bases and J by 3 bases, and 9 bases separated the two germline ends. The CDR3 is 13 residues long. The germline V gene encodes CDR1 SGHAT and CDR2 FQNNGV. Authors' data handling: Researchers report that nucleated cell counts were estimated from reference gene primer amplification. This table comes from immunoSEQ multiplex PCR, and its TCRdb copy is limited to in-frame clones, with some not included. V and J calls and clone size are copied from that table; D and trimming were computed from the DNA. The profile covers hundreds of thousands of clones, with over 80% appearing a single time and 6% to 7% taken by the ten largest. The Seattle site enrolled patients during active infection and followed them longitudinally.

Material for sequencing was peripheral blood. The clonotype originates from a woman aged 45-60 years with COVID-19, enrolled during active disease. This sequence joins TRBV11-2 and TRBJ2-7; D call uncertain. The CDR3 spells CASSLASNYEQYF. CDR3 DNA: TGTGCCAGCAGCTTGGCCTCAAACTACGAGCAGTACTTC.